These 3 T cell receptor beta chains came from one sample sequenced in a study of blood T cell repertoires in COVID-19. Method: immunoSEQ multiplex PCR; TCRdb's copy keeps in-frame clones and lacks some. The sample has about 210,000 clones; roughly four fifths are singletons. Input material: peripheral blood. The source is a woman aged 40 to 50 with acute or convalescent COVID-19.

The chain joins TRBV5-6 to TRBJ2-7; D gene ambiguous. With 3 bases removed from V and 3 bases from J, the gap between germline ends came to 7 bases. The CDR3 sequence is 12 residues long. Germline-derived CDR1 and CDR2 are SGHDT and YYEEEE. The CDR3 nucleotides are TGTGCCAGCAGCTATTTCGGCTACGAGCAGTACTTC. Amino acid sequence: CASSYFGYEQYF.

The J gene is TRBJ1-2, the V gene TRBV7-9; 10 bases match TRBD1. The ends lost 3 bases at V and 8 bases at J; junction bases unmatched: 6. Germline values: CDR1 SEHNR, CDR2 FQNEAQ (reference sequence). This CDR3 has 14 residues. In nucleotides, the CDR3 is TGTGCCAGCAGCTTGACAGGGGGCACGAGCGGCTACACCTTC. This gives the protein CASSLTGGTSGYTF.

This chain uses TRBV19 with TRBJ1-2, with no clear D. Germline lookup yields CDR1 LNHDA and CDR2 SQIVND (reference sequence). This CDR3 contains 13 residues. V dropped 1 base and J dropped 3 bases, with 6 bases sitting between them. The chain's CDR3 is CASSIGLYYGYTF. The CDR3 bases are TGTGCCAGTAGTATAGGACTCTACTATGGCTACACCTTC. The full variable domain, its missing parts supplied by reference TRBV19 and TRBJ1-2, is DGGITQSPKYLFRKEGQNVTLSCEQNLNHDAMYWYRQDPGQGLRLIYYSQIVNDFQKGDIAEGYSVSREKKESFPLTVTSAQKNPTAFYLCASSIGLYYGYTFGSGTRLTVV.